These T cell receptor beta chains were read from a single sample in a study of low-dose radiotherapy and immunotherapy resistance in tumors. TCRdb called the reads again in MiXCR, with one record for every CDR3 protein. The sample shows fewer than 95,000 distinct CDR3 sequences, more than 8% of them seen only once. The sequences come from PBMCs, collected before treatment. The receptors stem from a male donor with prostate cancer. CDR3s include the opening cysteine and the closing phenylalanine or tryptophan. Each record gives: CDR3 protein, D gene, J gene, V gene. D genes are given only for firm matches.

CDR3: CASSQRQSNNEQFF
D: NA
J: TRBJ2-1
V: TRBV5-4

CDR3: CASSLDPAPEQFF
D: NA
J: TRBJ2-1
V: TRBV12-3/TRBV12-4

CDR3: CSAPGGTTSSPLHF
D: NA
J: TRBJ1-6
V: TRBV20-1

CDR3: CASSDTNTGELFF
D: NA
J: TRBJ2-2
V: TRBV2

CDR3: CASSPPGGTEAFF
D: NA
J: TRBJ1-1
V: TRBV6-5

CDR3: CASSPTREWPDEQFF
D: TRBD2
J: TRBJ2-1
V: TRBV4-1

CDR3: CASREGLAELRDEQFF
D: TRBD2
J: TRBJ2-1
V: TRBV7-2

CDR3: CASSRLGGELFF
D: NA
J: TRBJ2-2
V: TRBV6-5

CDR3: CSARLETSTDTQYF
D: NA
J: TRBJ2-3
V: TRBV20-1

CDR3: CSAPVPSGTYEQYF
D: TRBD2
J: TRBJ2-7
V: TRBV20-1

CDR3: CASSFAQGGNTIYF
D: NA
J: TRBJ1-3
V: TRBV7-2

CDR3: CAWAGLAKNIQYF
D: NA
J: TRBJ2-4
V: TRBV30

CDR3: CASSARSTTYNEQFF
D: NA
J: TRBJ2-1
V: TRBV9

CDR3: CSVEGRVRKTVFF
D: NA
J: TRBJ1-4
V: TRBV29-1

CDR3: CASSPPLEASYGYTF
D: NA
J: TRBJ1-2
V: TRBV18

CDR3: CASSLGHTYEQYF
D: NA
J: TRBJ2-7
V: TRBV28

CDR3: CASSVDVGELFF
D: NA
J: TRBJ2-2
V: TRBV9

CDR3: CASSLGDSLYEQYF
D: NA
J: TRBJ2-7
V: TRBV5-3

CDR3: CASSQDRGSRSYEQYF
D: NA
J: TRBJ2-7
V: TRBV4-1

CDR3: CASQTGPLEQYF
D: NA
J: TRBJ2-7
V: TRBV28

CDR3: CASSLLGGTANIQYF
D: NA
J: TRBJ2-4
V: TRBV5-5

CDR3: CSASPLEQEDGYTF
D: NA
J: TRBJ1-2
V: TRBV20-1

CDR3: CASSQELGLGPYNEQFF
D: TRBD2
J: TRBJ2-1
V: TRBV14

CDR3: CASSYVAGGCFF
D: TRBD2
J: TRBJ2-1
V: TRBV6-2/TRBV6-3

CDR3: CSARDGQSDKAFF
D: NA
J: TRBJ1-1
V: TRBV20-1

CDR3: CASSLVNGRTYQETQYF
D: TRBD2
J: TRBJ2-5
V: TRBV7-9

CDR3: CASSQPLRSGNTIYF
D: NA
J: TRBJ1-3
V: TRBV3-1

CDR3: CSVVLLTEAFF
D: NA
J: TRBJ1-1
V: TRBV29-1

CDR3: CAISEGITDGGNQPQHF
D: NA
J: TRBJ1-5
V: TRBV10-3

CDR3: CASSRTGTIGTEAFF
D: TRBD1
J: TRBJ1-1
V: TRBV25-1

CDR3: CASSQGAGFPYEQYF
D: NA
J: TRBJ2-7
V: TRBV3-1

CDR3: CAWSVLAGSYNEQFF
D: TRBD2
J: TRBJ2-1
V: TRBV30

CDR3: CASSSNAQRSPYNEQFF
D: NA
J: TRBJ2-1
V: TRBV28

CDR3: CASSSPTGLGTEAFF
D: TRBD1
J: TRBJ1-1
V: TRBV27

CDR3: CSVQGTGGTDTQYF
D: TRBD1
J: TRBJ2-3
V: TRBV29-1

CDR3: CASIEGPYQETQYF
D: NA
J: TRBJ2-5
V: TRBV6-6

CDR3: CASSPTDLSGRETQYF
D: NA
J: TRBJ2-5
V: TRBV5-1

CDR3: CASSSRTSPYNEQFF
D: TRBD2
J: TRBJ2-1
V: TRBV11-3

CDR3: CSVVRGTYEQYF
D: NA
J: TRBJ2-7
V: TRBV29-1

CDR3: CAWGQGTYEQYF
D: TRBD1
J: TRBJ2-7
V: TRBV30

CDR3: CASSIASQETQYF
D: NA
J: TRBJ2-5
V: TRBV19

CDR3: CASSLAGAGSRNEQFF
D: NA
J: TRBJ2-1
V: TRBV28

CDR3: CAWSLASGRRDEQFF
D: TRBD2
J: TRBJ2-1
V: TRBV30

CDR3: CASSFYSSGRGARNEQFF
D: TRBD2
J: TRBJ2-1
V: TRBV28

CDR3: CASSRGTGRTGELFF
D: TRBD1
J: TRBJ2-2
V: TRBV19

CDR3: CSARDRDREETQYF
D: TRBD1
J: TRBJ2-5
V: TRBV20-1

CDR3: CASSTGGGMNTEAFF
D: TRBD1
J: TRBJ1-1
V: TRBV7-2

CDR3: CSVDLGGEQYF
D: NA
J: TRBJ2-7
V: TRBV29-1

CDR3: CASSYSGSIDNEQFF
D: TRBD2
J: TRBJ2-1
V: TRBV7-2